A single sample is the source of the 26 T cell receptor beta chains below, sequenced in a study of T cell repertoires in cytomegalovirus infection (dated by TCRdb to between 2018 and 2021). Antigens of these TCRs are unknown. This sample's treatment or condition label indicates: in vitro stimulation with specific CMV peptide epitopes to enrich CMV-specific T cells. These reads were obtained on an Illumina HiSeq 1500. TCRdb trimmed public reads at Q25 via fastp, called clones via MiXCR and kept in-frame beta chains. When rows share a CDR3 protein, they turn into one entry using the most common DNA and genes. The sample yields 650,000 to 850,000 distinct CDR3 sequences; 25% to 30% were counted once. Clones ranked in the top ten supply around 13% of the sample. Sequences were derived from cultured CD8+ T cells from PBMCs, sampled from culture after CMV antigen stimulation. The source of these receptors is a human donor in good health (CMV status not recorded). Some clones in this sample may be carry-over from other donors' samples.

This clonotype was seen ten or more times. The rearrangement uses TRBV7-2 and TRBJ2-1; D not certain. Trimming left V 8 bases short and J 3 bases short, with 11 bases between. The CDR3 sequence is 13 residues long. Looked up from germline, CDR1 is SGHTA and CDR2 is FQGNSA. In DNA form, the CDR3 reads TGTGCCAGCTCCTACTGGCTCTACAATGAGCAGTTCTTC. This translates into CASSYWLYNEQFF.

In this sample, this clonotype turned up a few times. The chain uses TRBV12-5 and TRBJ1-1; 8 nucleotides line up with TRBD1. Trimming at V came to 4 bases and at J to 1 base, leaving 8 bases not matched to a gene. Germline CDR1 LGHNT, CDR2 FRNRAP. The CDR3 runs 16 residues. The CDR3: CASGSNWGTGNTEAFF. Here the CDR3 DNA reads TGTGCTAGTGGTTCCAACTGGGGGACAGGGAACACTGAAGCTTTCTTT.

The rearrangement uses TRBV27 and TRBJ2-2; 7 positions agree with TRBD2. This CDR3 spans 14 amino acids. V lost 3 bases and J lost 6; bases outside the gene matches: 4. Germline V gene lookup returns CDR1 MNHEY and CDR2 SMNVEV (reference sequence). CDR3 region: CASSFGAGAGELFF. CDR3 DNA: TGTGCCAGCAGTTTTGGCGCGGGAGCCGGGGAGCTGTTTTTT.

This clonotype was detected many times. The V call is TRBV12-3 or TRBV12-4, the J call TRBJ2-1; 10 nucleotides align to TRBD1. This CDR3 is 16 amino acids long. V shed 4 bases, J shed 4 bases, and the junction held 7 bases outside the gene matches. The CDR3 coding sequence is TGTGCCAGCAGTTCCACGGACAGGGGGAAGTACAATGAGCAGTTCTTC. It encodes CASSSTDRGKYNEQFF.

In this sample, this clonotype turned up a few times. The CDR3 here is CASWGIRDRNTGELFF. The CDR3 coding sequence is TGTGCCAGTTGGGGCATACGGGACAGGAACACCGGGGAGCTGTTTTTT. The rearrangement uses TRBV19 and TRBJ2-2, with 7 bases fitting TRBD1. Germline V gene lookup returns CDR1 LNHDA and CDR2 SQIVND (reference sequence). V shed 8 bases and J 1 base; nucleotides not matched to a gene: 10. This CDR3 comprises 16 residues.

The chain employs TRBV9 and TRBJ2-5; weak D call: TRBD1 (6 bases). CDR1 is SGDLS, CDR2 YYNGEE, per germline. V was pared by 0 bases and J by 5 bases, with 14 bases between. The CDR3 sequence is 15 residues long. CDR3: CASSVVVQGRETQYF. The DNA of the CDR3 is TGTGCCAGCAGCGTAGTAGTACAGGGTAGGGAGACCCAGTACTTC. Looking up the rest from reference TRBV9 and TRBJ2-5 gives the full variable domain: DSGVTQTPKHLITATGQRVTLRCSPRSGDLSVYWYQQSLDQGLQFLIQYYNGEERAKGNILERFSAQQFPDLHSELNLSSLELGDSALYFCASSVVVQGRETQYFGPGTRLLVL.

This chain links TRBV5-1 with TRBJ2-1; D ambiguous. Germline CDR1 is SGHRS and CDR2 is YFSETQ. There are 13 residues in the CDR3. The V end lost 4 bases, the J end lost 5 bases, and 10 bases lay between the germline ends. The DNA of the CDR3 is TGCGCCAGCAGCCTCGACTGGAACAATGAGCAGTTCTTC. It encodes CASSLDWNNEQFF.

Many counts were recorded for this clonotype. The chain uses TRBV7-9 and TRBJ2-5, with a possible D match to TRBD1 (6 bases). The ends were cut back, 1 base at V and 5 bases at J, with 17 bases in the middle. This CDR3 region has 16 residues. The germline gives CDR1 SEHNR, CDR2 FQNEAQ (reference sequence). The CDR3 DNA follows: TGTGCCAGCAGCTTAGAAGGGGGACCTGCTGGGGAGACCCAGTACTTC. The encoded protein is CASSLEGGPAGETQYF.

CDR3: CASRGRTGKGELFF. CDR3 sequence (DNA): TGTGCCAGTAGGGGAAGGACAGGGAAGGGGGAGCTGTTTTTT. This chain uses TRBV19 with TRBJ2-2; 8 nucleotides match TRBD1. The CDR3 is 14 amino acids. V lost 6 bases and J lost 8; bases outside the gene matches: 8. Germline V gives CDR1 LNHDA, CDR2 SQIVND (reference sequence).

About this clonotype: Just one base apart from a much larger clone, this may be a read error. The CDR3: CTSSLGRQGHGYTF. The DNA for the CDR3 is TGTACCAGCAGCTTAGGAAGACAGGGTCATGGCTACACCTTC. V and J are TRBV7-9 and TRBJ1-2; 7 nucleotides line up with TRBD1. The length of the CDR3 is 14 residues. Per the germline V gene, CDR1 is SEHNR and CDR2 is FQNEAQ (reference sequence).

CDR3 coding DNA: TGCGCCAGCAGTATAGGACCCCGCGGGGAGCTGTTTTTT. Translated, it gives CASSIGPRGELFF. The V gene is TRBV10-2, the J gene TRBJ2-2; D gene unclear. The V and J ends lost 5 bases and 7 bases respectively, with 11 bases between them. This CDR3 spans 13 amino acids. CDR1 is WSHSY, CDR2 SAAADI, per germline.

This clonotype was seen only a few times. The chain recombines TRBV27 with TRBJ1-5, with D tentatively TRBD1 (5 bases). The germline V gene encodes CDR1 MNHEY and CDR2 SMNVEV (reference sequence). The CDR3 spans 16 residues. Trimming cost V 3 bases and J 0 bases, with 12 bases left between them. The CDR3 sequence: CASSFDSLYSNQPQHF. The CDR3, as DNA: TGTGCCAGCAGTTTTGACAGTCTATATAGCAATCAGCCCCAGCATTTT.

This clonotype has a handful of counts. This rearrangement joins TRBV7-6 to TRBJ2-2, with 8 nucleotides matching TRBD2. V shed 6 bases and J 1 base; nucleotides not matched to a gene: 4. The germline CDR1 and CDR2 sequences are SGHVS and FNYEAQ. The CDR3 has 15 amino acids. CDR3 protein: CASRIAGLNTGELFF. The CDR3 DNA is TGTGCCAGCAGGATAGCGGGGCTGAACACCGGGGAGCTGTTTTTT.

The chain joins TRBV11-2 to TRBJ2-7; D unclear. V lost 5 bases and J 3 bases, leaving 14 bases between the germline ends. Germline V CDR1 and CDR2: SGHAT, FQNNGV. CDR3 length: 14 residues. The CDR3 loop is CASSPWTRNYEQYV. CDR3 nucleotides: TGTGCCAGCAGCCCCTGGACGAGGAACTACGAGCAGTACGTC.

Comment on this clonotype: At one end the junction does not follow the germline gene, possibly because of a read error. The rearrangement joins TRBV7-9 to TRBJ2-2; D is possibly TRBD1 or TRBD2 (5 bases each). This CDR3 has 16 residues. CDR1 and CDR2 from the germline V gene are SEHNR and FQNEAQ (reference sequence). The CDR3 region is CASSFRISPGTGKLFF. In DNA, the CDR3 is TGTGCCAGCAGCTTCCGGATTTCCCCGGGGACCGGGAAGCTGTTTTTT.

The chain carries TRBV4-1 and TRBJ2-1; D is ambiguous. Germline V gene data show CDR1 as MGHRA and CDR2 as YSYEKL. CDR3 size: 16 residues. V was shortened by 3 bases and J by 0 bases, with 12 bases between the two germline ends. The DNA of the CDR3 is TGCGCCAGCAGCCACACGGGCATCCCCTCCTACAATGAGCAGTTCTTC. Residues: CASSHTGIPSYNEQFF.

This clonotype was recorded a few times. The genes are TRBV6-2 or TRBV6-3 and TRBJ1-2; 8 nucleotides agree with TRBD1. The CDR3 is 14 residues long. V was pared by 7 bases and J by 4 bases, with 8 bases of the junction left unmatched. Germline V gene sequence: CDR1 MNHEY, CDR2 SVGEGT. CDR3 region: CASNPGGETYGYTF. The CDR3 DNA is TGTGCCAGCAACCCAGGGGGCGAAACCTATGGCTACACCTTC.

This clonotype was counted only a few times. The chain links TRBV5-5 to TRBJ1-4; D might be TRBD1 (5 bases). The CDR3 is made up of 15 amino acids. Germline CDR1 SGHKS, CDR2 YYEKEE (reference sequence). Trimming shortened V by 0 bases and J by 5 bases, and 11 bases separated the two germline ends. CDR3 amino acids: CASSLDGGENEKLFF. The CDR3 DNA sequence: TGTGCCAGCAGCTTGGATGGAGGGGAAAATGAAAAACTGTTTTTT. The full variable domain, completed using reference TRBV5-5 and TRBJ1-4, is DAGVTQSPTHLIKTRGQQVTLRCSPISGHKSVSWYQQVLGQGPQFIFQYYEKEERGRGNFPDRFSARQFPNYSSELNVNALLLGDSALYLCASSLDGGENEKLFFGSGTQLSVL.

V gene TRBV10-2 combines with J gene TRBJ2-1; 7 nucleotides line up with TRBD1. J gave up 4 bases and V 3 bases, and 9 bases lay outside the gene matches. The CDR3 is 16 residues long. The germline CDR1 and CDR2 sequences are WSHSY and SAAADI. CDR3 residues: CASSDLDRENYNEQFF. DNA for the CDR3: TGCGCCAGCAGTGACCTTGACAGGGAGAATTACAATGAGCAGTTCTTC.

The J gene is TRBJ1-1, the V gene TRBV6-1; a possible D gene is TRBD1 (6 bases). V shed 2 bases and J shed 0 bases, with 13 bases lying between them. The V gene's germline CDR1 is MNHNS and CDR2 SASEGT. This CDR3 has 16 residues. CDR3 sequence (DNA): TGTGCCAGCAGTGAAACTGAGGGACACATGAACACTGAAGCTTTCTTT. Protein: CASSETEGHMNTEAFF.

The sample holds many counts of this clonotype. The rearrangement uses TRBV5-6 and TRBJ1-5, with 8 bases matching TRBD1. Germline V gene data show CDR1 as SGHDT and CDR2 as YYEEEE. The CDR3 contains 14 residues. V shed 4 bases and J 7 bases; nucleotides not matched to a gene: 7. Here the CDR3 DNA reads TGTGCCAGCAGCCTCGGACAGGGAGGACAGCCCCAGCATTTT. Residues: CASSLGQGGQPQHF.

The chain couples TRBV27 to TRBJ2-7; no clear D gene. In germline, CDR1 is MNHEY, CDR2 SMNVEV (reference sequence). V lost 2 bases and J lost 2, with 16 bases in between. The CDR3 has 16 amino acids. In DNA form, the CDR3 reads TGTGCCAGCAGTTTAGACGCGACGGTCGTAACCTACGAGCAGTACTTC. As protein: CASSLDATVVTYEQYF.

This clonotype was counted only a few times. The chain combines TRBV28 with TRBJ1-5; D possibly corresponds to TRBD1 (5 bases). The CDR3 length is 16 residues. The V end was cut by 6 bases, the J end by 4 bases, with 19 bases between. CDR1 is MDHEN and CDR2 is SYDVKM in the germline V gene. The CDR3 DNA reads TGTGCCAGCAGCCAGACGCAGGGTTTCGCTAATCAGCCCCAGCATTTT. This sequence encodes CASSQTQGFANQPQHF. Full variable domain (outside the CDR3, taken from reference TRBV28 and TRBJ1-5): DVKVTQSSRYLVKRTGEKVFLECVQDMDHENMFWYRQDPGLGLRLIYFSYDVKMKEKGDIPEGYSVSREKKERFSLILESASTNQTSMYLCASSQTQGFANQPQHFGDGTRLSIL.

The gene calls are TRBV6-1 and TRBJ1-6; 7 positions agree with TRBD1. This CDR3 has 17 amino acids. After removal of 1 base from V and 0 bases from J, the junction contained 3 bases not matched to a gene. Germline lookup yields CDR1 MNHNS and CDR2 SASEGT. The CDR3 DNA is TGTGCCAGCAGTGAAGGGACAGGCAGCTCCTATAATTCACCCCTCCACTTT. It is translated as CASSEGTGSSYNSPLHF.

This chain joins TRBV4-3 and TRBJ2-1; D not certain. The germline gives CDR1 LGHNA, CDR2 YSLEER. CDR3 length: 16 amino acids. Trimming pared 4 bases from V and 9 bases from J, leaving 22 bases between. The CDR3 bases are TGCGCCAGCAGCCTAACATTGCGGACGCCGCTGGGTGAGCAGTTCTTC. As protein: CASSLTLRTPLGEQFF.

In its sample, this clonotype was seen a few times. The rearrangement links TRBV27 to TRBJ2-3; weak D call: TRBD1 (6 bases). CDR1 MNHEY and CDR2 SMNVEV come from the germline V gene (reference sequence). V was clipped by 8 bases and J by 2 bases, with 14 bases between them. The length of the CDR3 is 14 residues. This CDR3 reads CASLSGDNTDTQYF. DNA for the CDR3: TGTGCCAGCTTGTCAGGGGACAACACAGATACGCAGTATTTT.